This entry is about one TCR beta chain. The length of the CDR3 is 14 residues. V trimming: 3 bases; J trimming: 1 base; junction bases outside the gene matches: 3. The germline CDR1 and CDR2 sequences are SGHRS and YFSETQ. The data stem from a study of blood T cell repertoires in COVID-19. As originally analysed: Amplified reference gene primers provided the basis for estimating nucleated cell counts. Profiling relied on immunoSEQ multiplex PCR, and the TCRdb table lists in-frame clones only, not all of them. V, J and clone size are those of that table, while D and trimming were read from the DNA. Of around 190,000 clones in the sample, more than 65% were seen once.

This sequence was found in a human donor in a cohort sampled during active COVID-19. The V call is TRBV5-1, the J call TRBJ2-5, with 7 bases fitting TRBD1. The sequenced sample was peripheral blood. The CDR3 nucleotides are TGCGCCAGCAGCTCCCGGGACAGCCAAGAGACCCAGTACTTC. This codes for CASSSRDSQETQYF.